This note documents a single T cell receptor beta chain sequence. This record comes from a study of blood T cell repertoires in COVID-19. Turning to the study itself: PBMCs, B-cell-depleted T cells, or T cells were the source of the cDNA or gDNA that made up the material.

The CDR3 has 16 amino acids. Germline V gene lookup returns CDR1 MNHEY and CDR2 SVGEGT. V was pared by 7 bases and J by 0 bases, with 16 bases between. Seattle's enrolled individuals joined amid active infection and were then monitored longitudinally. Profiled with immunoSEQ multiplex PCR; TCRdb holds only in-frame clones, not every one. Of approximately 50,000 clones in the sample, 75% to 85% were seen once. The chain links TRBV6-2 or TRBV6-3 to TRBJ1-3, with unresolved D. This clonotype was obtained from a man in his sixties with COVID-19, enrolled during active disease. The sequenced material came from peripheral blood. The DNA for the CDR3 is TGTGCCAGCACCCCGGTCGCCGGGTTCTCTGGAAACACCATATATTTT. Amino acids: CASTPVAGFSGNTIYF.